This TCR beta chain was sequenced in a study of T cell changes during pregnancy in multiple sclerosis (dated by TCRdb to 2018 to 2020). Some background on the complete study: The study looked at changes in the T cell repertoire across pregnancy in women with multiple sclerosis.

The germline ends are 15 bases apart after V is trimmed by 0 bases and J by 12 bases. The CDR3 has 14 amino acids, counting the end cysteine and phenylalanine. The only DNA kept is the CDR3, 42 bases in frame from the first base. According to the germline V gene, CDR1 reads MGHRA and CDR2 reads YSYEKL. The method was the immunoSEQ multiplex PCR assay. TCRdb mirrors the immuneACCESS table, restricted to in-frame sequences. Some clones are absent from its copies; in checked studies, under half trace to an unresolved V gene, and the reason for the others is unknown. The sample table holds about 75,000 clones, of which about 93% were seen once. The ten largest make up over 0.12% of the sample. Concerning this clone itself: Its antigen remains unidentified. No qualities accompany the bases; no much larger clone lies one base away.

This chain is built from TRBV4-1 and TRBJ2-1; the D region possibly corresponds to TRBD2 (5 bases align). Sequenced material: CD4+ T cells from peripheral blood mononuclear cells, taken after pregnancy. The clonotype originates from a female donor with multiple sclerosis, enrolled in a pregnancy study. The CDR3 region reads CASSQEVRQRRQFF. In nucleotide form, the sequence is TGCGCCAGCAGCCAAGAGGTGAGGCAGCGGAGGCAGTTCTTC.